The rows below give T cell receptor beta chains drawn from one sample of a study of cytomegalovirus exposure and HLA in healthy donors. The table came from immunoSEQ multiplex PCR; TCRdb's copy has only in-frame clones and leaves some out. Here the sample spans 100,000 to 150,000 clones, 80% being singletons. The sample consisted of PBMCs. The receptors here all came from a man between 35 and 55 years old in good health and CMV-seronegative. The conserved cysteine and the conserved F or W are not part of the CDR3 here. Fields, in order: clone size, V gene, CDR3 protein. Not every row has a clone size; where given, it reads once, few, many or a size class.

>.|TRBV19
ASSSWTPTGNTIY
>.|TRBV9
ASSVGIGVGGWAETQY
>few|TRBV7-2
ASSAFEGARTEAF
>.|TRBV7-2
ASSLAGSRGQPQH
>once|TRBV14
ASSQATGTGST
>.|TRBV6-1
ASSARYSGTGGVEETQY
>.|TRBV21-1
ASTRGQGTEQY
>.|TRBV19
ASMGTGGPSPLH
>.|TRBV10-3
AISQILGTPDTGELF
>.|TRBV19
ASSGSGGSNQPQH
>few|TRBV5-1
ASATGSTDTQY
>.|TRBV30
ASDRVGFREKLF
>.|TRBV4-1
ASSQPGTSGIVGELF
>.|TRBV2
ASSSYRDNTQY
>.|TRBV5-5
ASSLAGGGREDTQY
>.|TRBV28
ASSSEFSSGANVLT
>.|TRBV13
ASSSRGHIYNEQF
>.|TRBV21-1
ASPGYQETQY
>.|TRBV7-6
ASSLEATDYEQY
>.|TRBV19
ASSGHSNQPQH
>.|TRBV28
ASSRRRGSGRYSNQPQH
>.|TRBV7-2
ASSPAGIHKY
>.|TRBV21-1
ASSIARTGKDNSPLH
>few|TRBV5-4
ASSLPSGSGRATDTQY
>.|TRBV25-1
ASSDYGGGQY
>.|TRBV7-2
ASSPDTALNIQY
>.|TRBV7-2
ASRPTGGSLGEQY
>few|TRBV5-1
ASSLGEGGGYEQY
>.|TRBV28
ASSPSGGTYEQY
>once|TRBV27
ASSLWGESSSEF
>.|TRBV5-1
ASSLVAGGNSPLH
>few|TRBV13
ASSLWLTGELF
>.|TRBV19
ASSIDFGLAGNYEQY
>.|TRBV5-1
ASSVPPGTTLHEQF
>.|TRBV5-6
ASSLGGGGEKLF
>.|TRBV6-6
ASSYTGVETQY
>.|TRBV7-2
ASSLGYGRVKETQY
>.|TRBV5-1
ASSVQVQETQY
>.|TRBV18
ASSPGAGSYEQY
>.|TRBV5-4
ASSQPDRASSPLH
>.|TRBV10-3
AIRSRAVNTEAF
>.|TRBV18
ASSEPGQNNSPLH
>once|TRBV2
ASTTGQANVLT
>.|TRBV28
ASSLRGTEAF
>.|TRBV7-9
ASSASGQGNIQY
>.|TRBV5-8
ASSWPHYEQY
>.|TRBV5-4
ASSLQGSGTGELF
>.|TRBV29-1
SVGTGVQETQY
>.|TRBV6-1
ASSWDRGPYEQY
>.|TRBV14
ASSQPGTSYNEQF
>.|TRBV7-8
ASITSRRRSPGSEQY
>.|TRBV11-2
ASSLGGFGGNQPQH
>.|TRBV18
ASSPELAVKEETQY
>.|TRBV6-1
ASSENLGQRAYEQY
>.|TRBV7-9
ASSLTGTSGTDTQY
>.|TRBV6-5
ASSYSAGTGTDTQY
>.|TRBV30
AYQPGLAGPQY